One and the same sample provided the 27 T cell receptor beta chains below, sequenced in a study of blood T cell repertoires in COVID-19. Libraries were prepared by immunoSEQ multiplex PCR; TCRdb keeps only in-frame clonotypes and omits some of them. The sample has about 370,000 clones, 70% to 90% seen once. The sequenced material came from peripheral blood. The receptor source for this set is a woman aged 25 to 39 with COVID-19, enrolled during active disease.

The CDR3 sequence is CASSQDYEGLADTGELFF. The CDR3 bases are TGTGCCAGCAGCCAAGATTATGAGGGGCTAGCGGACACCGGGGAGCTGTTTTTT. The chain combines TRBV3-1 (or the pseudogene TRBV3-2) with TRBJ2-2, with 7 bases that match TRBD2. Trimming took 0 bases from V and 3 from J; bases not matched to a gene: 10. CDR1 is LGHDT and CDR2 is YNNKEL in the germline V gene (reference sequence). This CDR3 contains 18 residues.

J is TRBJ2-5 and V is TRBV6-6, with 7 bases matching TRBD2. CDR3 size: 15 residues. Germline CDR1 reads MNHNY; CDR2 reads SVGAGI (reference sequence). V lost 7 bases and J lost 0; bases outside the gene matches: 8. In DNA form, the CDR3 reads TGTGCCAGCACTCTCGGAGCGGGGCACCAAGAGACCCAGTACTTC. This translates into CASTLGAGHQETQYF.

This rearrangement joins TRBV6-2 or TRBV6-3 to TRBJ1-1; D not certain. This CDR3 is built from 15 residues. V was trimmed by 4 bases and J by 0 bases, leaving 12 bases between them. Germline V gives CDR1 MNHEY, CDR2 SVGEGT. The CDR3 sequence is CASSSLDTLNTEAFF. CDR3 coding DNA: TGTGCCAGCAGTTCCTTAGACACATTGAACACTGAAGCTTTCTTT.

This rearrangement joins TRBV5-5 to TRBJ2-7; 7 bases are shared with TRBD2. This CDR3 has 15 amino acids. The germline gives CDR1 SGHKS, CDR2 YYEKEE (reference sequence). V dropped 0 bases and J dropped 3; count of bases not matched to a gene: 6. The CDR3 protein is CASSLALGEGYEQYV. The CDR3 region has the DNA TGTGCCAGCAGCTTGGCCTTGGGGGAGGGCTACGAGCAGTACGTC.

This chain joins TRBV27 and TRBJ1-5; TRBD1 is a possible D gene (6 bases). The CDR3 totals 14 residues. Germline V gene sequence: CDR1 MNHEY, CDR2 SMNVEV (reference sequence). V was pared by 3 bases and J by 7 bases, with 13 bases between. CDR3 bases: TGTGCCAGCAGTTTCCAGGGGCCAGGGCAGCCCCAGCATTTT. Protein product: CASSFQGPGQPQHF.

The J gene is TRBJ2-3, the V gene TRBV5-8, with TRBD2 identical over 10 bases. Germline-derived CDR1 and CDR2 are SGHTS and YDEGEE. The J segment lost 2 bases and the V segment lost 6 bases, leaving 15 bases of the junction unmatched. The CDR3 extends over 18 amino acids. As DNA, the CDR3 is TGTGCCAGCACCGTAGGGGCTAGCGGGGGTTCCGTCACAGATACGCAGTATTTT. Translation: CASTVGASGGSVTDTQYF. Full variable domain (rest looked up from reference TRBV5-8 and TRBJ2-3): EAGVTQSPTHLIKTRGQQATLRCSPISGHTSVYWYQQALGLGLQFLLWYDEGEERNRGNFPPRFSGRQFPNYSSELNVNALELEDSALYLCASTVGASGGSVTDTQYFGPGTRLTVL.

This clone has a count of ten or more. The chain joins TRBV5-4 to TRBJ2-1; weak D call: TRBD2 (7 bases). This CDR3 has 14 residues. V gave up 4 bases and J gave up 7 bases, with 15 bases separating them. CDR1 is SGHNT, CDR2 YYREEE, per germline (reference sequence). CDR3 residues: CASSQGGDLNEQFF. In DNA, the CDR3 is TGTGCCAGCAGCCAAGGGGGGGATCTGAATGAGCAGTTCTTC.

The chain is built from TRBV6-5 and TRBJ2-5; 8 bases match TRBD2. Germline V gives CDR1 MNHEY, CDR2 SVGAGI. The CDR3 length is 13 residues. The V and J ends lost 6 bases and 4 bases, in that order; junction bases with no gene match: 4. This chain's CDR3 is CASSLSGIETQYF. CDR3 DNA: TGTGCCAGCAGCCTTAGCGGGATAGAGACCCAGTACTTC.

This clone was observed a handful of times. The chain is built from TRBV6-1 and TRBJ2-7, with a tentative D call TRBD1 (5 bases). Trimming removed 3 bases at V and 2 bases at J, with 14 bases between. Germline V CDR1 and CDR2: MNHNS, SASEGT. CDR3 size: 15 residues. The CDR3 protein is CASSEEQGSAYEQYV. The CDR3 nucleotides read TGTGCCAGCAGTGAGGAGCAGGGTTCAGCCTACGAGCAGTACGTC.

The chain links TRBV6-5 to TRBJ2-1; D may be TRBD2 (5 bases). Trimming stripped 8 bases from V and 7 bases from J, with 12 bases between. CDR1 and CDR2 (germline): MNHEY, SVGAGI. The CDR3 extends over 12 amino acids. CDR3 nucleotides: TGTGCCAGCGGAGAGGGTCGGAATGAGCAGTTCTTC. Its translation is CASGEGRNEQFF.

V usage is TRBV6-2 or TRBV6-3 and J usage is TRBJ1-6, with 8 nucleotides matching TRBD1. V lost 2 bases, J lost 16 bases, and 13 bases stayed unmatched. The CDR3 spans 15 residues. Per germline, CDR1 MNHEY and CDR2 SVGEGT. This CDR3 reads CASSYAGQDRNKLHF. For the CDR3, the DNA is TGTGCCAGCAGTTACGCGGGACAGGATAGAAATAAACTCCACTTT.

The chain is built from TRBV27 and TRBJ1-1; D might be TRBD1 (6 bases). The CDR3 consists of 16 residues. Trimming stripped 3 bases from V and 2 bases from J, with 16 bases between. Germline V CDR1 and CDR2: MNHEY, SMNVEV (reference sequence). CDR3 in DNA: TGTGCCAGCAGTTTGCCAAGCCCGGACAGTAACACTGAAGCTTTCTTT. As protein: CASSLPSPDSNTEAFF.

The chain carries TRBV5-1 and TRBJ2-6, with a weak D call TRBD1 (6 bases). V gave up 4 bases and J gave up 0 bases, with 8 bases separating them. Germline V gives CDR1 SGHRS, CDR2 YFSETQ. The CDR3 length is 15 residues. The DNA of the CDR3 is TGCGCCAGCAGCCCGGACAGCTCTGGGGCCAACGTCCTGACTTTC. Translated: CASSPDSSGANVLTF.

J is TRBJ1-3 and V is TRBV14; D gene uncertain. The CDR3 has 16 amino acids. From germline, CDR1 is SGHDN and CDR2 FVKESK. Between the trimmed V and J ends, which lost 0 bases and 1 base, there was a span of 10 bases. The DNA of the CDR3 is TGTGCCAGCAGCCAAGATACACCGTTTTCTGGAAACACCATATATTTT. Amino acids: CASSQDTPFSGNTIYF.

The V gene is TRBV5-6, the J gene TRBJ1-4; D is perhaps TRBD1 (6 bases). CDR1 is SGHDT, CDR2 YYEEEE, per germline. With 2 bases removed from V and 6 bases from J, the gap between germline ends came to 14 bases. The CDR3 runs 15 residues. The chain's CDR3 is CASSLQGLGDEKLFF. DNA of the CDR3: TGTGCCAGCAGCTTACAGGGCCTCGGCGATGAAAAACTGTTTTTT.

This rearrangement joins TRBV19 to TRBJ1-2; 9 positions agree with TRBD1. Germline-derived CDR1 and CDR2 are LNHDA and SQIVND (reference sequence). CDR3 length: 14 residues. V lost 6 bases and J lost 2; bases outside the gene matches: 4. The CDR3 here is CASRGTGINYGYTF. The CDR3 DNA reads TGTGCCAGTAGAGGGACAGGGATAAACTATGGCTACACCTTC.

In this sample, this clone turned up once. This chain links TRBV7-9 with TRBJ2-1; D might be TRBD2 (6 bases). Trimming shortened V by 0 bases and J by 6 bases, and 18 bases separated the two germline ends. The CDR3 totals 17 residues. CDR1 SEHNR and CDR2 FQNEAQ come from the germline V gene (reference sequence). The CDR3 region is CASSLAFFGQGGNEQFF. The CDR3 coding sequence is TGTGCCAGCAGCTTAGCCTTTTTCGGGCAGGGAGGCAATGAGCAGTTCTTC.

This chain connects TRBV13 to TRBJ1-1; D not certain. CDR1 and CDR2 from the germline V gene are PRHDT and FYEKMQ (reference sequence). The V end was cut by 5 bases, the J end by 0 bases, with 10 bases between. CDR3 length: 14 amino acids. CDR3 residues: CASSDAGMNTEAFF. The CDR3 DNA reads as TGTGCCAGCAGCGACGCGGGAATGAACACTGAAGCTTTCTTT.

J is TRBJ2-3 and V is TRBV27; 11 bases are shared with TRBD2. V was clipped by 4 bases and J by 2 bases; unmatched bases: 2. Germline V gene data show CDR1 as MNHEY and CDR2 as SMNVEV (reference sequence). The CDR3 is 15 amino acids. CDR3 residues: CASSSGLAATDTQYF. CDR3 nucleotide sequence: TGTGCCAGCAGTTCGGGACTAGCGGCCACAGATACGCAGTATTTT.

The gene calls are TRBV4-3 and TRBJ1-3, with D unresolved. The V end lost 4 bases, the J end lost 0 bases, and 19 bases lay between the germline ends. CDR1 is LGHNA and CDR2 is YSLEER in the germline V gene. The CDR3 covers 18 residues. The CDR3 is CASSRQAPSLDSGNTIYF. DNA for the CDR3: TGCGCCAGCAGCCGCCAAGCCCCATCTCTCGACTCTGGAAACACCATATATTTT.

The J gene is TRBJ1-4, the V gene TRBV29-1; D gene unclear. This CDR3 comprises 12 residues. Per germline, CDR1 SQVTM and CDR2 ANQGSEA. V was clipped by 4 bases and J by 4 bases, with 7 bases between them. This chain's CDR3 is CSVGQDNEKLFF. The CDR3 DNA reads TGCAGCGTTGGGCAGGATAATGAAAAACTGTTTTTT.

The chain employs TRBV19 and TRBJ1-2, with D maybe TRBD1 (5 bases). The CDR3 loop spans 16 amino acids. CDR1 and CDR2 (germline): LNHDA, SQIVND (reference sequence). V was trimmed by 5 bases and J by 5 bases, leaving 21 bases between them. The CDR3 is CASSPLLGRGTYGYTF. In DNA, the CDR3 is TGTGCCAGTAGTCCGCTATTGGGTAGGGGAACTTATGGCTACACCTTC.

The V call is TRBV6-5, the J call TRBJ1-1; 8 bases align to TRBD1. From germline, CDR1 is MNHEY and CDR2 SVGAGI. With 1 base clipped from V and 0 bases from J, the junction kept 4 bases outside the gene matches. The CDR3 extends over 16 amino acids. CDR3 nucleotide sequence: TGTGCCAGCAGTTACTATGGACAGGGCGTGAACACTGAAGCTTTCTTT. Its protein product is CASSYYGQGVNTEAFF.

V is TRBV2 and J is TRBJ2-2; 7 nucleotides align to TRBD2. CDR3 length: 13 residues. CDR1 SNHLY and CDR2 FYNNEI come from the germline V gene. V shed 10 bases, J shed 7 bases, and the junction held 9 bases outside the gene matches. For the CDR3, the DNA is TGTGCCACCTCCCCTCCGGGGGGCGGGGAGCTGTTTTTT. This codes for CATSPPGGGELFF.

The J gene is TRBJ1-2, the V gene TRBV30; D ambiguous. Trimming took 1 base from V and 8 from J, leaving 8 bases between them. CDR1 is GTSNPN, CDR2 SVGIG, per germline (reference sequence). This CDR3 has 11 residues. The CDR3 is CAWSAGLGYTF. CDR3 DNA: TGTGCCTGGAGTGCAGGCCTGGGCTACACCTTC.

V and J are TRBV11-2 and TRBJ2-1; perhaps TRBD2 as D (5 bases). The V and J ends lost 4 bases and 9 bases respectively, with 10 bases between them. The germline V gene encodes CDR1 SGHAT and CDR2 FQNNGV. The CDR3 spans 12 residues. The CDR3 DNA follows: TGTGCCAGCAGCTCGGAGGTCGGTGAGCAGTTCTTC. Encoded protein: CASSSEVGEQFF.

The V gene is TRBV19, the J gene TRBJ1-2, with TRBD1 identical over 11 bases. The length of the CDR3 is 14 residues. V lost 7 bases, J lost 2 bases, and 3 bases stayed unmatched. CDR1 is LNHDA and CDR2 is SQIVND in the germline V gene (reference sequence). CDR3 sequence reads: CASNGQGANYGYTF. CDR3 nucleotides: TGTGCCAGTAATGGACAGGGGGCGAACTATGGCTACACCTTC.